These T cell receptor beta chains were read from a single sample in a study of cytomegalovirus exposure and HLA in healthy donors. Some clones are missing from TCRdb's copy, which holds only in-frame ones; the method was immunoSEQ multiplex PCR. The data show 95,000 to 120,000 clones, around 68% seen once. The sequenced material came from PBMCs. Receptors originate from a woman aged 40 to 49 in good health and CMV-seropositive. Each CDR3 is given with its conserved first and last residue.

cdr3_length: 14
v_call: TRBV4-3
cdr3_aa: CASSQDSAGPEAFF

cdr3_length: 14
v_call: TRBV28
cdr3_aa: CASSVNRGGYGYTF

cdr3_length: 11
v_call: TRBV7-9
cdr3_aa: CASSHTLEQFF

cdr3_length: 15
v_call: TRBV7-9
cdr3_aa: CASSLGAGGGDTQYF

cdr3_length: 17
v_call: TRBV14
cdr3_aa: CASSQAGAYWSGNTIYF

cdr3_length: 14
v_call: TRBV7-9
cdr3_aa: CASSLGQGKEPQHF

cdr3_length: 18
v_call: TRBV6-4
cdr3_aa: CASSATHFGVVNTGELFF

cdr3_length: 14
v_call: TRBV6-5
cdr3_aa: CASSFWTGGETQYF

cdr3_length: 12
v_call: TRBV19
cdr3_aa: CASGPDRYSYTF

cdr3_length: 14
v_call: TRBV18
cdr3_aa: CASSPPIAVQAQYF

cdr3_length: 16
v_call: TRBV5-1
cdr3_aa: CASRHLDRAVGSPLHF

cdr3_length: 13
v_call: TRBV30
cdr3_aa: CAWSVAGGDTQYF

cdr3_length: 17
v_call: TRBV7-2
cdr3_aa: CASSSPGTSGGTGELFF

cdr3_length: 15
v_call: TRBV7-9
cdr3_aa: CASSFTGGNGNTIYF

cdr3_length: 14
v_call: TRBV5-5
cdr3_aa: CASSWARVDTEAFF

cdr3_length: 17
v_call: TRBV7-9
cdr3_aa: CASSPARRANPIEKLFF

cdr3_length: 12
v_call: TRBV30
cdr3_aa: CAWSVLGYEQYF

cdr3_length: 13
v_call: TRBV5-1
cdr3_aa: CASSPERGQPQHF

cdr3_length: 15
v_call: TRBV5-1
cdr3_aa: CASSLLAGVNNEQFF

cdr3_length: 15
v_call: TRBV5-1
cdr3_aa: CASYLGTGPTGELFF

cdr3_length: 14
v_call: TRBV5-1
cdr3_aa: CASRDTGGIAEAFF

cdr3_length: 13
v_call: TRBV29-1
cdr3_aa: CSVVLRQGGNAFF

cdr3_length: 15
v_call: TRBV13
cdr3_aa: CASSLVGQGIEGYTF

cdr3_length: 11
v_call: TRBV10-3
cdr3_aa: CAIRELNEQFF

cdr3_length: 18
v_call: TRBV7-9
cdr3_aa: CASSLAQGGGYANTEAFF

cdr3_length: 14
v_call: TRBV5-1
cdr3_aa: CASSPDTMNTEAFF

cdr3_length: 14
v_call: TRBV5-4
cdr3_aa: CASTLAGGYNEQFF

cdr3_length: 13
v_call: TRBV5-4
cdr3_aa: CASRPSEGVGYTF

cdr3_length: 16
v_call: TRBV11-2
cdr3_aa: CASSSPPGQGNSPLHF

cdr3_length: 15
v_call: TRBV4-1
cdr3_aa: CASSQVVHSGNTIYF

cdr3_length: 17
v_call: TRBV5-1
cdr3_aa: CASSLANTGASTDTQYF

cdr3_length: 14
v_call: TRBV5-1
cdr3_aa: CASSLTSGSREQYF

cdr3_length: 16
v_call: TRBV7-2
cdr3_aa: CASSLGTSGAADTQYF

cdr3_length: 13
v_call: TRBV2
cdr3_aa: CASKGQSNQPQHF

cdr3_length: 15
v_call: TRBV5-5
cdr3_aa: CASSPGLAVSYEQYF

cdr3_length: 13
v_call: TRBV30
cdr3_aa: CAWSPNSGTPLHF

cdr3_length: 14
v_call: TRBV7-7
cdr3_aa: CASSSSRDSHEQYF

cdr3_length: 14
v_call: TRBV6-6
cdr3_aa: CASRDTSGMDTQYF

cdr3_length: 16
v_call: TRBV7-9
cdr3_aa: CASSLPGLDLTDTQYF

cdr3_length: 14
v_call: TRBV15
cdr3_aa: CATSEIAGVSEQFF